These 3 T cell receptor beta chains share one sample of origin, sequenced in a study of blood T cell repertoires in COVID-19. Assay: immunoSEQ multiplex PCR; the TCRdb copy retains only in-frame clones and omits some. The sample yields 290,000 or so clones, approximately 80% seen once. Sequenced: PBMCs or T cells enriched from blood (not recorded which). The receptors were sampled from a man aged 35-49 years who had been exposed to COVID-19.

The CDR3 here is CASSIVLGVSGSDEQYF. In DNA form, the CDR3 reads TGTGCCAGTAGTATAGTTTTGGGTGTTAGCGGGAGTGACGAGCAGTACTTC. This rearrangement joins TRBV19 to TRBJ2-7; 9 positions match TRBD2. Per germline, CDR1 LNHDA and CDR2 SQIVND (reference sequence). CDR3 size: 17 residues. With 1 base clipped from V and 5 bases from J, the junction kept 12 bases outside the gene matches.

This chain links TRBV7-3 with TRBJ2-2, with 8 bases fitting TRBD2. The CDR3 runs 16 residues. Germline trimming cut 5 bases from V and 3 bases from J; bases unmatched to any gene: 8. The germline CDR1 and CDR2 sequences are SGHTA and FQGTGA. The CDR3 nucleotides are TGTGCCAGCAGCCGAGGACTAGCCCGGGACACCGGGGAGCTGTTTTTT. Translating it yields CASSRGLARDTGELFF.

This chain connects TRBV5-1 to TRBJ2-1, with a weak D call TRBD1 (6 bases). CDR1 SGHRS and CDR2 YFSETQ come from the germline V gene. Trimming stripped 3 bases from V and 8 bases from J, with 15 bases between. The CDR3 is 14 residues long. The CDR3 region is CASSWGPGEYEQFF. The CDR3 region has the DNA TGCGCCAGCAGCTGGGGGCCAGGGGAATATGAGCAGTTCTTC.